This T cell receptor beta chain was obtained from a study of T cell changes during pregnancy in multiple sclerosis. Clones were sequenced by immunoSEQ multiplex PCR, and TCRdb holds only the in-frame ones, with some missing. The table has under 80,000 clones, less than 95% seen once. Trimming at V came to 3 bases and at J to 4 bases, leaving 3 bases not matched to a gene. CDR1 and CDR2 (germline): SGDLS, YYNGEE. This CDR3 has 14 residues. This receptor was taken from a female donor with multiple sclerosis, enrolled in a pregnancy study. The starting material was peripheral blood, obtained in the third trimester of pregnancy. The chain has TRBV9 and TRBJ1-3; 8 nucleotides line up with TRBD1. The CDR3: CASSARGLGNTIYF. As DNA, the CDR3 is TGTGCCAGCAGCGCCAGGGGGCTCGGAAACACCATATATTTT.